A selection of T cell receptor beta chains follows, all from one sample in a study of CD8 T cells in ankylosing spondylitis. Each CDR3 protein gets one entry after TCRdb re-called the 5' RACE reads with MiXCR. The data contain under 950,000 distinct CDR3 sequences, 15% to 20% of them singletons. The sample consisted of blood, either unsorted or a sorted T cell fraction (not recorded which). The receptors stem from a male donor with ankylosing spondylitis. The CDR3 runs from the conserved cysteine through the conserved F or W. A D gene is named only where the DNA matches it firmly. Only some rows state a clone size, as once, few, many or a class for expanded clones.

j_call,clone_size,d_call,v_call,cdr3_length,cdr3_nt,cdr3_aa
TRBJ2-7,many,TRBD2,TRBV5-1,13,TGCGCCAGCAGCACGGGACTAGCGGGCGAGCAGTACTTC,CASSTGLAGEQYF
TRBJ2-3,.,.,TRBV9,17,TGTGCCAGCAGCGCGAGGGGGGGGAGAGGAGGCACAGATACGCAGTATTTT,CASSARGGRGGTDTQYF
TRBJ1-2,few,.,TRBV7-9,15,TGTGCCAGCAGCTTAGATGGCAGATCTAACTATGGCTACACCTTC,CASSLDGRSNYGYTF
TRBJ2-7,.,TRBD1,TRBV7-8,17,TGTGCCAGCAGCTTAGGGGCTTCCGGGACAGGGTTCTACGAGCAGTACTTC,CASSLGASGTGFYEQYF
TRBJ2-7,few,.,TRBV21-1,15,TGTGCCAGCAGCAAAGGCGAGCGGGAGTTCAACGAGCAGTACTTC,CASSKGEREFNEQYF
TRBJ1-4,many,.,TRBV29-1,11,TGCAGCGTTGACGAACAGGGAAAACTGTTTTTT,CSVDEQGKLFF
TRBJ2-1,.,.,TRBV28,15,TGTGCCAGCAGCGAGGCGTTAAGGCCATACAATGAGCAGTTCTTC,CASSEALRPYNEQFF
TRBJ1-1,few,.,TRBV20-1,14,TGCAGTGTTACAGCAGGACTGATGAACACTGAAGCTTTCTTT,CSVTAGLMNTEAFF
TRBJ1-2,.,.,TRBV5-6,12,TGTGCCAGCAGCTTGTTTGGAAATGGCTACACCTTC,CASSLFGNGYTF
TRBJ2-2,.,TRBD2,TRBV27,17,TGTGCCAGCAGCCCTCGTGGGGTAGCGGGAGGGCCCGGGGAGCTGTTTTTT,CASSPRGVAGGPGELFF
TRBJ2-7,.,TRBD2,TRBV5-1,15,TGCGCCAGCAGCTTGGGCCCGGGACTAGCAGACGAGCAGTACTTC,CASSLGPGLADEQYF